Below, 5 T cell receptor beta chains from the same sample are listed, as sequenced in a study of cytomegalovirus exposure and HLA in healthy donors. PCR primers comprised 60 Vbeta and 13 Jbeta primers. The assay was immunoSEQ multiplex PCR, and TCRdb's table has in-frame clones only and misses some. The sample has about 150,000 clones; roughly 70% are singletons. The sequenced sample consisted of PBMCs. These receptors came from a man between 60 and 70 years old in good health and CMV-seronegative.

The CDR3 DNA is TGTGCCAGCAGTTCCGACAGGGGCGGGAGCAATCAGCCCCAGCATTTT. It specifies CASSSDRGGSNQPQHF. The chain joins TRBV27 to TRBJ1-5; 8 bases are shared with TRBD1. The CDR3 runs to 16 residues. The junction had 6 bases not matched to a gene; V was cut back by 4 bases and J by 1 base. CDR1 MNHEY and CDR2 SMNVEV come from the germline V gene (reference sequence).

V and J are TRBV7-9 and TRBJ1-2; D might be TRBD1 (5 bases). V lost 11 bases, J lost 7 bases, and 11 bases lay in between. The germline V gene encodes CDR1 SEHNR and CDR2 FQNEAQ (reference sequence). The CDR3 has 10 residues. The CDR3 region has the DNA TGTGCCTCGGGGGAGTTTGGCTACACCTTC. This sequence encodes CASGEFGYTF.

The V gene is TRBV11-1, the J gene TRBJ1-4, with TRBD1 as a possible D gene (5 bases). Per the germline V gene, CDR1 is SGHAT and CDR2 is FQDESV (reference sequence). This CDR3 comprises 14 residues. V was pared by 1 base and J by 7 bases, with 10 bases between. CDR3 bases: TGTGCCAGCAGCTTAGACAGGTGGTCTGAAAAACTGTTTTTT. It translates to CASSLDRWSEKLFF.

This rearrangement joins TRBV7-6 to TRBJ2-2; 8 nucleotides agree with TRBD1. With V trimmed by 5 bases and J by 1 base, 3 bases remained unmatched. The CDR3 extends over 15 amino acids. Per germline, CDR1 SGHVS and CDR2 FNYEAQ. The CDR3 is CASSPRGRNTGELFF. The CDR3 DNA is TGTGCCAGCAGCCCCAGGGGGCGGAACACCGGGGAGCTGTTTTTT.

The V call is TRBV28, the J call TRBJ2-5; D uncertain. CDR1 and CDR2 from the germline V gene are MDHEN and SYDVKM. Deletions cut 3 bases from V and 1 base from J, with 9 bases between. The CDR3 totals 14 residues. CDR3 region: CASSFLSAQETQYF. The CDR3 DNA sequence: TGTGCCAGCAGTTTTCTAAGCGCCCAAGAGACCCAGTACTTC.